Presented here are 12 T cell receptor beta chains from one specimen sequenced in a study of blood T cells in healthy people across ages. With a J-beta primer mix and a sample-barcoded 5' primer, a second PCR ran roughly 6 to 11 cycles. TCRdb used MiXCR to reprocess the 5' RACE reads, holding one entry per CDR3 protein. The repertoire holds roughly 550,000 distinct CDR3 sequences, with 24% as singletons. In addition, the sample was reused for a study of T cells of mothers and their children.

The sequencing sample was made of blood. The origin of the receptors is a boy between 10 and 17 years old in good health.

The genes are TRBV6-5 and TRBJ2-7, with 8 bases matching TRBD2. CDR1 MNHEY and CDR2 SVGAGI come from the germline V gene. This CDR3 contains 14 residues. Germline trimming cut 10 bases from V and 0 bases from J; bases unmatched to any gene: 8. CDR3 coding DNA: TGTGCCACTACGCGGGGGGCCCACTCCTACGAGCAGTACTTC. Translating it yields CATTRGAHSYEQYF.

The CDR3 DNA reads TGCGCCAGCAGCTTGGCATCGGCGGGGGCCTTCTACAATGAGCAGTTCTTC. It is translated as CASSLASAGAFYNEQFF. This chain links TRBV5-1 with TRBJ2-1; D is perhaps TRBD2 (7 bases). V lost 0 bases to trimming and J lost 3 bases, with 16 bases between them. The CDR3 is made up of 17 amino acids. Germline V gene sequence: CDR1 SGHRS, CDR2 YFSETQ.

This clonotype is a singleton in its sample. This chain connects TRBV2 to TRBJ1-6; 8 bases are a match to TRBD1. V shed 6 bases and J 8 bases; nucleotides not matched to a gene: 3. The germline V gene encodes CDR1 SNHLY and CDR2 FYNNEI. This CDR3 is built from 13 residues. As DNA, the CDR3 is TGTGCCAGCAGGACAGGGGAGGATTCACCCCTCCACTTT. The encoded protein is CASRTGEDSPLHF. The full variable domain, with the rest looked up from reference TRBV2 and TRBJ1-6, is EPEVTQTPSHQVTQMGQEVILRCVPISNHLYFYWYRQILGQKVEFLVSFYNNEISEKSEIFDDQFSVERPDGSNFTLKIRSTKLEDSAMYFCASRTGEDSPLHFGNGTRLTVT.

V usage is TRBV15 and J usage is TRBJ2-7; D is unresolved. This CDR3 comprises 14 residues. CDR1 LNHNV and CDR2 YYDKDF come from the germline V gene (reference sequence). The germline V and J ends were trimmed by 0 bases and 1 base, with 7 bases remaining between them. Here the CDR3 DNA reads TGTGCCACCAGCAGAGATCTGAGTTCCTACGAGCAGTACTTC. Residues: CATSRDLSSYEQYF. Complete variable domain (other parts from reference TRBV15 and TRBJ2-7): DAMVIQNPRYQVTQFGKPVTLSCSQTLNHNVMYWYQQKSSQAPKLLFHYYDKDFNNEADTPDNFQSRRPNTSFCFLDIRSPGLGDTAMYLCATSRDLSSYEQYFGPGTRLTVT.

This clonotype appeared a few times. V usage is TRBV9 and J usage is TRBJ2-1; no definite D call. In germline, CDR1 is SGDLS, CDR2 YYNGEE. With 0 bases removed from V and 0 bases from J, the gap between germline ends came to 7 bases. CDR3 length: 15 amino acids. CDR3 DNA sequence: TGTGCCAGCAGCGTAGCTCCTAGCTCCTACAATGAGCAGTTCTTC. It specifies CASSVAPSSYNEQFF.

This clonotype was seen only a few times. The V call is TRBV7-9, the J call TRBJ1-5, with D uncertain. V lost 5 bases and J 2 bases, leaving 13 bases between the germline ends. The CDR3 sequence is 15 residues long. Germline loops: CDR1 SEHNR, CDR2 FQNEAQ (reference sequence). CDR3 protein: CASSHGERGNQPQHF. The CDR3 nucleotides are TGTGCCAGCAGCCACGGCGAACGGGGCAATCAGCCCCAGCATTTT.

This sequence joins TRBV10-3 and TRBJ2-5; D assignment may be TRBD1 or TRBD2 (6 bases each). CDR3 length equals 14 residues. CDR1 ENHRY and CDR2 SYGVKD come from the germline V gene. V shed 6 bases and J shed 7 bases, with 18 bases lying between them. CDR3 DNA sequence: TGTGCCATCAGCGGGGGCGCCCCCCTGGGGACCCAGTACTTC. This gives the protein CAISGGAPLGTQYF.

This chain links TRBV5-1 with TRBJ2-1, with 8 positions matching TRBD1. V dropped 3 bases and J dropped 6; count of bases not matched to a gene: 11. The CDR3 covers 16 residues. The germline V gene encodes CDR1 SGHRS and CDR2 YFSETQ. In nucleotides, the CDR3 is TGCGCCAGCAGCTGGGAGGACAGGGTGCCCCTCAATGAGCAGTTCTTC. Its translation is CASSWEDRVPLNEQFF.

This clonotype was observed a handful of times. This chain joins TRBV7-2 and TRBJ2-3; D ambiguous. The CDR3 length is 14 residues. The germline V and J ends were trimmed by 3 bases and 4 bases, with 11 bases remaining between them. From germline, CDR1 is SGHTA and CDR2 FQGNSA. The CDR3 DNA reads as TGTGCCAGCAGCTTCTCACCCCGGGCAGATACGCAGTATTTT. Translation gives CASSFSPRADTQYF.

J is TRBJ2-2 and V is TRBV14; the D is unclear. The CDR3 runs to 15 residues. V was trimmed by 0 bases and J by 6 bases, leaving 11 bases between them. CDR1 is SGHDN, CDR2 FVKESK, per germline. CDR3 nucleotide sequence: TGTGCCAGCAGCCAAGATGTCAGTTGGTCCGGGGAGCTGTTTTTT. It yields the protein CASSQDVSWSGELFF. The whole variable domain, filled in from reference TRBV14 and TRBJ2-2, reads EAGVTQFPSHSVIEKGQTVTLRCDPISGHDNLYWYRRVMGKEIKFLLHFVKESKQDESGMPNNRFLAERTGGTYSTLKVQPAELEDSGVYFCASSQDVSWSGELFFGEGSRLTVL.

This clonotype was seen only a few times. The chain joins TRBV16 to TRBJ1-2, with 8 bases identical to TRBD1. The trim removed 0 bases at V and 8 bases at J, leaving 5 bases unmatched. The CDR3 loop spans 14 amino acids. Germline V CDR1 and CDR2: KGHSY, FQNENV. The CDR3: CASSQSGDRKGYTF. The CDR3 DNA sequence: TGTGCCAGCAGCCAATCGGGGGACAGGAAGGGCTACACCTTC.

In regard to this clonotype: It may be a read error: a sequence one base away is much more abundant. The V gene is TRBV29-1, the J gene TRBJ2-7; D might be TRBD1 or TRBD2, each matching 6 bases. This CDR3 spans 13 amino acids. The germline V gene has CDR1 SQVTM and CDR2 ANQGSEA. This chain's CDR3 is CSAEGGTSYEQYF. The CDR3, as DNA: TGCAGCGCTGAAGGGGGGACCTCCTACGAGCAGTACTTC.